This T cell receptor (beta chain) was captured in a study of blood T cell repertoires in COVID-19. It was within 2 weeks before study entry that exposed participants met a COVID-19 case. Produced via immunoSEQ multiplex PCR; TCRdb's table is partial and in-frame only. Here the sample spans 180,000 or so clones, around 80% being singletons. Trimming stripped 3 bases from V and 1 base from J, with 6 bases between. In germline, CDR1 is MNHEY, CDR2 SMNVEV (reference sequence). The CDR3 runs to 13 residues. Input material: PBMCs or T cells enriched from blood (not recorded which). This chain joins TRBV27 and TRBJ1-1; D is uncertain. This receptor was taken from a man in his 60s who had been exposed to COVID-19. DNA for the CDR3: TGTGCCAGCAGTTTCGGTTCGAACACTGAAGCTTTCTTT. Protein sequence: CASSFGSNTEAFF.